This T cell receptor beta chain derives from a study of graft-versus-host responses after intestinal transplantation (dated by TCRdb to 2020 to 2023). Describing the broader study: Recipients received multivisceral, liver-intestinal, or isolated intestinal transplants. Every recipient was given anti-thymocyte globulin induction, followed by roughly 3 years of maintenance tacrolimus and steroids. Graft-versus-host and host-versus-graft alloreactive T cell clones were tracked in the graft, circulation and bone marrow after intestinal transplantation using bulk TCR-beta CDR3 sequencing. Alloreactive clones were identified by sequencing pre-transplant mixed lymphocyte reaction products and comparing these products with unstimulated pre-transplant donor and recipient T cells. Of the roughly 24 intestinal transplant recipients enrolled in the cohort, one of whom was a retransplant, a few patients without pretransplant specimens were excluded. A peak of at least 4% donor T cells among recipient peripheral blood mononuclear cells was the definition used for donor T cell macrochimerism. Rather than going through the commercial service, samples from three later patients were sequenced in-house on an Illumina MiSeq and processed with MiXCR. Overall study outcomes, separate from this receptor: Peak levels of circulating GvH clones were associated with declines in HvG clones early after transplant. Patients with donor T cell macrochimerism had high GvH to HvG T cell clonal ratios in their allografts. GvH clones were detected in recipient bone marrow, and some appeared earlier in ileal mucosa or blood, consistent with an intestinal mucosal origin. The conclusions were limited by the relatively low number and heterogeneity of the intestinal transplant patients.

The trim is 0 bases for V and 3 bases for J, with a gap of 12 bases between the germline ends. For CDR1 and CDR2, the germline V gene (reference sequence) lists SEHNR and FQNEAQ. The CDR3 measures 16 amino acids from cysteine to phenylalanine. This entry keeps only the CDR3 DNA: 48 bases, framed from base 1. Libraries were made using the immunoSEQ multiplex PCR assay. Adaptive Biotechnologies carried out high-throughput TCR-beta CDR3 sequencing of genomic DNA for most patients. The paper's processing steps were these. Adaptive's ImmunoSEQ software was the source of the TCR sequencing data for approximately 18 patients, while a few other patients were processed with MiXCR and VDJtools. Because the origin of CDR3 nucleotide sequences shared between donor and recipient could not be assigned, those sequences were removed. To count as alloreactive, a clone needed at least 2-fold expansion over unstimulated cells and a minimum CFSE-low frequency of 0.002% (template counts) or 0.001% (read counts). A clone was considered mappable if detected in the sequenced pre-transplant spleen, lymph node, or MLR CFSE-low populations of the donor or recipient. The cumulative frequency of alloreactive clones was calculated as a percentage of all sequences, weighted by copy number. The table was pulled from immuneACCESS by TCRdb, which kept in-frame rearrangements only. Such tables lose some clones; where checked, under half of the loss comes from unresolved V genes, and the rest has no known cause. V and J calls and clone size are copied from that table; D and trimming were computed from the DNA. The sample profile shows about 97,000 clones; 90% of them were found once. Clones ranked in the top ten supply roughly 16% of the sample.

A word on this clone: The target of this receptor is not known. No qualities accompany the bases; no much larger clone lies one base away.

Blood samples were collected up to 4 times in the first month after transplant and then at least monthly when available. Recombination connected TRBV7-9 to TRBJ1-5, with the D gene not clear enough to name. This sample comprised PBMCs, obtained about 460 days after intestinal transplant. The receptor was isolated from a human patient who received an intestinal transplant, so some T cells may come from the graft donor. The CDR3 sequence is CASSLASAGPNQPQHF. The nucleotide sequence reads TGTGCCAGCAGCTTAGCGTCGGCAGGACCCAATCAGCCCCAGCATTTT.